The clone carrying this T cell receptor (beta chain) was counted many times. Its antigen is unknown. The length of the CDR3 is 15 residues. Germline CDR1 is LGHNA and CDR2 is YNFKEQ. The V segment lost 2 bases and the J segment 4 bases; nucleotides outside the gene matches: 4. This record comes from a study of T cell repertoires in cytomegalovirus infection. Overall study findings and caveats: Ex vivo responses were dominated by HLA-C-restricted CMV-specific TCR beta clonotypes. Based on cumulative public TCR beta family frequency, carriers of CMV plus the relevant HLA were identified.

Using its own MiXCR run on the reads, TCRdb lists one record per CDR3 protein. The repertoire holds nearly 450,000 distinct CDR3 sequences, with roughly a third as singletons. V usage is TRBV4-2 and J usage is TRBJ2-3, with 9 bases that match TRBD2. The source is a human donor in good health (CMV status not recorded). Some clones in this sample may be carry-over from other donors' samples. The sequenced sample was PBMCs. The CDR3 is CASSQTSGSADTQYF. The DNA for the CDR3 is TGTGCCAGCAGCCAAACTAGCGGGTCGGCAGATACGCAGTATTTT.